Sequencing of this T cell receptor (beta chain) was carried out in a study of control samples from healthy donors and cancer patients. CDR3 size: 15 residues. V shed 1 base and J shed 0 bases, with 8 bases lying between them. Germline-derived CDR1 and CDR2 are SGHAT and FQNNGV. Clones were sequenced by immunoSEQ multiplex PCR, and TCRdb holds only the in-frame ones, with some missing. This sample carries around 90,000 clones, around nine tenths of them seen once, and the ten largest clones take roughly 21%. The specimen sequenced was blood. This TCR came from a man aged 25-40 years in good health. This sequence joins TRBV11-2 and TRBJ2-3; D is unclear. The CDR3 reads CASSLGAASTDTQYF. The CDR3 region has the DNA TGTGCCAGCAGCTTAGGGGCAGCGAGCACAGATACGCAGTATTTT.